This T cell receptor (beta chain) is from a study of cytomegalovirus exposure and HLA in healthy donors. PCR involved 60 Vbeta and 13 Jbeta primers. The repertoire was sequenced with immunoSEQ multiplex PCR; TCRdb's copy has only in-frame clones and lacks some. The sample has some 78,000 clones; 80% are singletons. Those who donated were healthy bone marrow donors. The V end lost 11 bases, the J end lost 1 base, and 11 bases lay between the germline ends. Per the germline V gene, CDR1 is MNHEY and CDR2 is SMNVEV (reference sequence). This CDR3 comprises 12 residues. The receptor was isolated from a woman aged 45 to 65 in good health and CMV-seropositive. This chain uses TRBV27 with TRBJ2-5; D perhaps matches TRBD1 (5 bases). Sample: PBMCs. DNA of the CDR3: TGTGCCCCCCAGGGAACCCAAGAGACCCAGTACTTC. Encoded protein: CAPQGTQETQYF.